This paragraph covers one T cell receptor (beta chain) sequence. This CDR3 has 14 amino acids. Per the germline V gene, CDR1 is LNHNV and CDR2 is YYDKDF (reference sequence). V lost 7 bases to trimming and J lost 8 bases, with 17 bases between them. As processed by the authors: Amplifying reference gene primers gave estimates of nucleated cell counts. This table comes from immunoSEQ multiplex PCR, and its TCRdb copy is limited to in-frame clones, with some not included. The V and J calls and clone size come from that table; D and trimming were worked out from the DNA. Of fewer than 200,000 clones in the sample, roughly 80% were seen once. This sample is drawn from a study of blood T cell repertoires in COVID-19. Looking at the study overall: Both acute and convalescent COVID-19 samples were obtained from the United States, Italy and Spain. PBMCs, B-cell-depleted T cells, or T cells provided the cDNA or gDNA that made up the material.

The specimen was peripheral blood. This sequence was found in a man in his 70s with acute or convalescent COVID-19. The chain joins TRBV15 to TRBJ1-4; D unresolved. CDR3 DNA: TGTGCCACCAACCGACGCCTTACGGGGGAAAAACTGTTTTTT. Translating it yields CATNRRLTGEKLFF.